One sample yielded the 28 T cell receptor beta chains listed below, sequenced in a study of T cell repertoires in cytomegalovirus infection. TCRdb re-analysed the reads in MiXCR, keeping a single row per CDR3 protein. Here the sample spans about 120,000 distinct CDR3 sequences, around 10% being singletons. For these TCRs, the target antigens are not known. Material: PBMCs, sequenced either directly or after in vitro stimulation (not recorded which). The receptors were gathered from a human donor in good health (CMV status not recorded). Some clones in this sample may be carry-over from other donors' samples.

This clonotype was counted at least ten times. The chain couples TRBV6-6 to TRBJ2-1; D unclear. Trimming left V 4 bases short and J 8 bases short, with 9 bases between. Germline V gives CDR1 MNHNY, CDR2 SVGAGI (reference sequence). This CDR3 has 12 residues. The CDR3, as DNA: TGTGCCAGCAGTTCCTTAGGTTATGAGCAGTTCTTC. Protein sequence: CASSSLGYEQFF.

There are many counts of this clonotype. This chain joins TRBV7-2 and TRBJ2-4; TRBD2 agrees at 13 bases. J gave up 1 base and V 4 bases, and 13 bases lay outside the gene matches. CDR1 SGHTA and CDR2 FQGNSA come from the germline V gene. The CDR3 is made up of 20 amino acids. The CDR3 nucleotides are TGTGCCAGCAGCTCCGGGACTAGCGGGATGGGGGTGATGGCCAAAAACATTCAGTACTTC. Translated: CASSSGTSGMGVMAKNIQYF.

The J gene is TRBJ2-7, the V gene TRBV28; D is undetermined. V shed 1 base and J shed 2 bases, with 12 bases lying between them. Germline V gene sequence: CDR1 MDHEN, CDR2 SYDVKM. The CDR3 totals 15 residues. CDR3 nucleotide sequence: TGTGCCAGCAGTTTATCACCCTCCCAGACCTACGAGCAGTACTTC. This sequence encodes CASSLSPSQTYEQYF. Full variable domain (outside the CDR3, taken from reference TRBV28 and TRBJ2-7): DVKVTQSSRYLVKRTGEKVFLECVQDMDHENMFWYRQDPGLGLRLIYFSYDVKMKEKGDIPEGYSVSREKKERFSLILESASTNQTSMYLCASSLSPSQTYEQYFGPGTRLTVT.

This clonotype appeared many times. The chain is built from TRBV15 and TRBJ1-1, with D possibly TRBD1 on 6 matching bases. This CDR3 spans 15 amino acids. Germline-derived CDR1 and CDR2 are LNHNV and YYDKDF (reference sequence). V lost 5 bases to trimming and J lost 8 bases, with 21 bases between them. The CDR3, as DNA: TGTGCCACCAGCGCCCCGGGGGGCTCCGGAGGGGAAGCTTTCTTT. Translating gives CATSAPGGSGGEAFF.

The rearrangement uses TRBV28 and TRBJ2-5, with D tentatively TRBD2 (6 bases). Between the trimmed V and J ends, which lost 3 bases and 0 bases, there was a span of 11 bases. Germline values: CDR1 MDHEN, CDR2 SYDVKM. This CDR3 region has 15 residues. CDR3 coding DNA: TGTGCCAGCAGTTTTGGACTATTTAACCAAGAGACCCAGTACTTC. Translated: CASSFGLFNQETQYF. Based on the CDR3 plus reference TRBV28 and TRBJ2-5, the full variable domain is DVKVTQSSRYLVKRTGEKVFLECVQDMDHENMFWYRQDPGLGLRLIYFSYDVKMKEKGDIPEGYSVSREKKERFSLILESASTNQTSMYLCASSFGLFNQETQYFGPGTRLLVL.

This clonotype has ten or more counts. This chain uses TRBV7-8 with TRBJ1-1, with 9 bases matching TRBD1. The CDR3 covers 14 residues. Germline V gene data show CDR1 as SGHVS and CDR2 as FQNEAQ. Losses at the gene ends were 4 bases for V and 4 bases for J; bases not matched to a gene: 4. The chain's CDR3 is CASSYRQGGTEAFF. The CDR3 DNA sequence: TGTGCCAGCAGCTACAGACAGGGGGGCACTGAAGCTTTCTTT. The full variable domain, its missing parts supplied by reference TRBV7-8 and TRBJ1-1, is GAGVSQSPRYKVAKRGQDVALRCDPISGHVSLFWYQQALGQGPEFLTYFQNEAQLDKSGLPSDRFFAERPEGSVSTLKIQRTQQEDSAVYLCASSYRQGGTEAFFGQGTRLTVV.

This clonotype was detected only a few times. The chain carries TRBV6-6 and TRBJ2-7; 10 bases line up with TRBD2. V was clipped by 0 bases and J by 3 bases; unmatched bases: 8. This CDR3 region has 17 residues. Germline V CDR1 and CDR2: MNHNY, SVGAGI (reference sequence). Written as DNA, the CDR3 is TGTGCCAGCAGTTACTCTAGTCTAGCGGGAGAGGTCTACGAGCAGTACTTC. It encodes CASSYSSLAGEVYEQYF.

The chain carries TRBV19 and TRBJ2-3; D tentatively reads TRBD1 or TRBD2 (7 bases each). CDR3 length: 17 amino acids. CDR1 and CDR2 (germline): LNHDA, SQIVND (reference sequence). Trimming took 3 bases from V and 1 from J, leaving 17 bases between them. CDR3 region: CASSMGPGGAGTDTQYF. CDR3 bases: TGTGCCAGTAGTATGGGTCCAGGGGGGGCTGGCACAGATACGCAGTATTTT.

The chain links TRBV12-3 or TRBV12-4 to TRBJ1-6, with TRBD1 matching over 7 bases. V dropped 5 bases and J dropped 12; count of bases not matched to a gene: 4. The CDR3 covers 12 residues. Written as DNA, the CDR3 is TGTGCCAGCAGTACAGGGGTGTTACCCCTCCACTTT. Translation gives CASSTGVLPLHF.

V is TRBV7-4 and J is TRBJ2-3; TRBD1 matches at 9 bases. J was trimmed by 4 bases and V by 5 bases; bases with no gene match: 4. This CDR3 comprises 14 residues. The germline CDR1 and CDR2 sequences are SGHVT and SQSDAQ. The CDR3 nucleotides are TGTGCCAGCAGCACGACAGGGGGAGCAGATACGCAGTATTTT. Amino acid sequence: CASSTTGGADTQYF. Full variable domain (rest looked up from reference TRBV7-4 and TRBJ2-3): GAGVSQSPRYKVAKRGRDVALRCDSISGHVTLYWYRQTLGQGSEVLTYSQSDAQRDKSGRPSGRFSAERPERSVSTLKIQRTEQGDSAVYLCASSTTGGADTQYFGPGTRLTVL.

This clonotype was picked up many times. This CDR3 is CASSRGDGFQETQYF. As DNA, the CDR3 is TGTGCCAGCAGCCGGGGGGACGGATTCCAAGAGACCCAGTACTTC. The rearrangement joins TRBV7-9 to TRBJ2-5; 7 bases agree with TRBD2. The germline gives CDR1 SEHNR, CDR2 FQNEAQ (reference sequence). The J segment lost 1 base and the V segment lost 5 bases, leaving 7 bases of the junction unmatched. The CDR3 is 15 amino acids.

This clonotype occurred a few times. The V gene is TRBV11-2, the J gene TRBJ2-1, with 10 nucleotides matching TRBD2. Trimming took 1 base from V and 7 from J; bases not matched to a gene: 10. The CDR3 consists of 17 residues. Germline V gene sequence: CDR1 SGHAT, CDR2 FQNNGV. CDR3 in DNA: TGTGCCAGCAGCTTAGTTTGGACTAGCGGTATGGGGAATGAGCAGTTCTTC. Residues: CASSLVWTSGMGNEQFF.

This chain connects TRBV28 to TRBJ2-1; 11 bases line up with TRBD2. The length of the CDR3 is 15 residues. Germline CDR1 and CDR2: MDHEN and SYDVKM. Trimming removed 7 bases from V and 5 bases from J; junction bases left unmatched: 7. CDR3: CASKSGTSGNNEQFF. CDR3 DNA: TGTGCCAGCAAATCCGGGACTAGCGGAAACAATGAGCAGTTCTTC. Complete variable domain (other parts from reference TRBV28 and TRBJ2-1): DVKVTQSSRYLVKRTGEKVFLECVQDMDHENMFWYRQDPGLGLRLIYFSYDVKMKEKGDIPEGYSVSREKKERFSLILESASTNQTSMYLCASKSGTSGNNEQFFGPGTRLTVL.

This clonotype was counted a few times. V is TRBV7-2 and J is TRBJ1-1; D perhaps matches TRBD1 (5 bases). CDR1 and CDR2 from the germline V gene are SGHTA and FQGNSA. The CDR3 is 12 residues long. Trimming removed 1 base at V and 7 bases at J, with 7 bases between. DNA of the CDR3: TGTGCCAGCAGCTTAGACAGGTTTGAAGCTTTCTTT. Amino acids: CASSLDRFEAFF. Drawing the rest from reference TRBV7-2 and TRBJ1-1, the complete variable domain is GAGVSQSPSNKVTEKGKDVELRCDPISGHTALYWYRQSLGQGLEFLIYFQGNSAPDKSGLPSDRFSAERTGGSVSTLTIQRTQQEDSAVYLCASSLDRFEAFFGQGTRLTVV.

This clonotype appeared many times. The V and J genes are TRBV6-2 or TRBV6-3 and TRBJ1-1; TRBD1 agrees at 10 bases. V lost 4 bases to trimming and J lost 4 bases; unmatched junction nucleotides: 15. The CDR3 loop spans 18 amino acids. From germline, CDR1 is MNHEY and CDR2 SVGEGT. CDR3 coding DNA: TGTGCCAGCAGTTGGGACCGGGACAGGGGATTCAGTGGCACTGAAGCTTTCTTT. Its protein is CASSWDRDRGFSGTEAFF.

This clonotype was counted at least ten times. The chain carries TRBV5-8 and TRBJ1-3, with 8 bases that match TRBD1. This CDR3 is 14 amino acids long. Germline values: CDR1 SGHTS, CDR2 YDEGEE. The V gene end was trimmed by 4 bases and the J gene end by 8 bases; junction bases not matched to a gene: 8. CDR3: CASSKGQEADTIYF. The CDR3 nucleotides are TGTGCCAGCAGCAAGGGACAGGAGGCGGACACCATATATTTT. The whole variable domain, filled in from reference TRBV5-8 and TRBJ1-3, reads EAGVTQSPTHLIKTRGQQATLRCSPISGHTSVYWYQQALGLGLQFLLWYDEGEERNRGNFPPRFSGRQFPNYSSELNVNALELEDSALYLCASSKGQEADTIYFGEGSWLTVV.

The sample holds many counts of this clonotype. This chain connects TRBV7-2 to TRBJ1-1, with TRBD1 identical over 9 bases. This CDR3 has 14 residues. The V gene end was trimmed by 6 bases and the J gene end by 4 bases; junction bases not matched to a gene: 6. The germline V gene has CDR1 SGHTA and CDR2 FQGNSA. CDR3 sequence reads: CASRRDREATEAFF. The CDR3, as DNA: TGTGCCAGCAGGCGGGACAGGGAGGCCACTGAAGCTTTCTTT.

The V and J genes are TRBV7-8 and TRBJ2-1, with 11 bases identical to TRBD1. Germline CDR1 reads SGHVS; CDR2 reads FQNEAQ. The CDR3 extends over 15 amino acids. J gave up 7 bases and V 7 bases, and 9 bases lay outside the gene matches. The CDR3 DNA is TGTGCCAGCACTTCCGGACAGGGGGCGTCAAATGAGCAGTTCTTC. Its protein product is CASTSGQGASNEQFF.

The rearrangement uses TRBV19 and TRBJ2-2; D is uncertain. Germline assignment: CDR1 LNHDA and CDR2 SQIVND (reference sequence). Deletions cut 2 bases from V and 0 bases from J, with 7 bases between. This CDR3 region has 15 residues. The CDR3 is CASSIRAANTGELFF. The CDR3 DNA reads TGTGCCAGTAGTATAAGGGCCGCGAACACCGGGGAGCTGTTTTTT.

This clonotype was counted at least ten times. This rearrangement joins TRBV7-2 to TRBJ2-3; 10 bases map to TRBD2. The junction had 7 bases not matched to a gene; V was cut back by 1 base and J by 0 bases. Germline V gene data show CDR1 as SGHTA and CDR2 as FQGNSA. The CDR3 runs to 18 residues. The CDR3 coding sequence is TGTGCCAGCAGCTTAGGGAGCGGGAGGGCCTACAGCACAGATACGCAGTATTTT. Protein: CASSLGSGRAYSTDTQYF.

In this sample, this clonotype turned up many times. The chain recombines TRBV5-4 with TRBJ2-1; D remains ambiguous. Germline V gives CDR1 SGHNT, CDR2 YYREEE (reference sequence). V lost 0 bases and J lost 4, with 11 bases in between. The CDR3 runs 15 residues. The CDR3 sequence: CASSLGGGEYNEQFF. CDR3 DNA: TGTGCCAGCAGCTTGGGGGGTGGGGAATACAATGAGCAGTTCTTC.

This clonotype was seen ten or more times. This chain uses TRBV12-5 with TRBJ1-6, with 10 bases fitting TRBD1. The length of the CDR3 is 18 residues. Trimming removed 0 bases from V and 7 bases from J; junction bases left unmatched: 9. CDR1 LGHNT and CDR2 FRNRAP come from the germline V gene. CDR3 sequence reads: CASGLVLGTGDRNSPLHF. In nucleotides, the CDR3 is TGTGCTAGTGGTTTGGTCCTCGGGACAGGGGACCGAAATTCACCCCTCCACTTT.

This clonotype was recorded many times. The V call is TRBV7-6, the J call TRBJ2-1; D call uncertain. The V end lost 4 bases, the J end lost 7 bases, and 11 bases lay between the germline ends. Germline V gene data show CDR1 as SGHVS and CDR2 as FNYEAQ. The CDR3 runs 13 residues. CDR3: CASSSYVPNEQFF. The CDR3 bases are TGTGCCAGCAGCTCATACGTGCCGAATGAGCAGTTCTTC.

This clonotype showed up many times. This chain uses TRBV7-2 with TRBJ2-6; the D is unclear. The CDR3 has 14 residues. CDR1 and CDR2 (germline): SGHTA, FQGNSA. V was cut by 1 base and J by 3 bases, with 4 bases left in between. CDR3 loop: CASSLDNGANVLTF. The CDR3 DNA follows: TGTGCCAGCAGCTTAGACAATGGGGCCAACGTCCTGACTTTC.

This clonotype was recorded a few times. The V and J genes are TRBV15 and TRBJ2-7; tentative D call: TRBD1 (6 bases). The CDR3 is made up of 15 amino acids. The germline V gene has CDR1 LNHNV and CDR2 YYDKDF (reference sequence). Trimming stripped 3 bases from V and 3 bases from J, with 15 bases between. The chain's CDR3 is CATSRAGTRNYEQYF. The DNA of the CDR3 is TGTGCCACCAGCAGGGCCGGGACAAGAAACTACGAGCAGTACTTC.

This clonotype was observed a few times. The rearrangement joins TRBV6-6 to TRBJ2-4, with D hard to call. V shed 0 bases and J shed 14 bases, with 8 bases lying between them. The CDR3 loop spans 11 amino acids. Germline CDR1 is MNHNY and CDR2 is SVGAGI (reference sequence). This CDR3 reads CASSYSNEKYF. CDR3 sequence (DNA): TGTGCCAGCAGTTACTCCAACGAAAAGTACTTC.

This clonotype was detected many times. V usage is TRBV20-1 and J usage is TRBJ1-5; TRBD1 aligns across 12 bases. This CDR3 region has 17 residues. CDR1 is DFQATT and CDR2 is SNEGSKA in the germline V gene (reference sequence). The V and J ends lost 1 base and 6 bases, in that order; junction bases with no gene match: 10. The CDR3 nucleotides are TGCAGTGCTAGAGCCGGGACAGGGGGCAACCGGGGTCAGCCCCAGCATTTT. As protein: CSARAGTGGNRGQPQHF.

This chain links TRBV7-2 with TRBJ2-3; 8 positions match TRBD2. Germline values: CDR1 SGHTA, CDR2 FQGNSA. The CDR3 is 17 amino acids. V dropped 0 bases and J dropped 6; count of bases not matched to a gene: 11. CDR3 protein: CASSLARASGYGDTQYF. The CDR3 DNA is TGTGCCAGCAGCTTAGCGCGGGCTAGCGGGTATGGGGATACGCAGTATTTT.